The 18 T cell receptor beta chains given below trace back to one sample, sequenced in a study of cytomegalovirus exposure and HLA in healthy donors. PCR primers comprised 60 Vbeta and 13 Jbeta primers. The data were produced by immunoSEQ multiplex PCR, yet TCRdb's version contains in-frame clones alone and is incomplete. Counted here are about 130,000 clones, roughly 82% occurring once; the ten biggest clones make up approximately 1.1%. The specimen sequenced was PBMCs. The receptors shown here come from a boy aged 5-17 years in good health and CMV-seronegative.

The genes are TRBV5-1 and TRBJ2-3; weak D call: TRBD1 (5 bases). Germline CDR1 is SGHRS and CDR2 is YFSETQ. CDR3 length: 16 residues. The ends were cut back, 1 base at V and 2 bases at J, with 14 bases in the middle. CDR3 sequence (DNA): TGCGCCAGCAGCTTGCCGGCAGGGAAGAACACAGATACGCAGTATTTT. This sequence encodes CASSLPAGKNTDTQYF.

V gene TRBV19 combines with J gene TRBJ1-3, with no clear D. V was trimmed by 3 bases and J by 1 base, leaving 4 bases between them. The CDR3 extends over 13 amino acids. Germline V gene data show CDR1 as LNHDA and CDR2 as SQIVND (reference sequence). In DNA, the CDR3 is TGTGCCAGTAGTATCGGGTCTGGAAACACCATATATTTT. This sequence encodes CASSIGSGNTIYF.

DNA for the CDR3: TGTGCCGGACGGGGTCGCACGGACACTGAAGCTTTCTTT. It translates to CAGRGRTDTEAFF. The rearrangement uses TRBV7-9 and TRBJ1-1, with no clear D. CDR3 length: 13 residues. Trimming pared 11 bases from V and 3 bases from J, leaving 16 bases between. CDR1 is SEHNR, CDR2 FQNEAQ, per germline (reference sequence).

The chain has TRBV2 and TRBJ1-6; D gene ambiguous. This CDR3 comprises 15 residues. Germline CDR1 SNHLY, CDR2 FYNNEI. V was trimmed by 6 bases and J by 8 bases, leaving 17 bases between them. The CDR3 sequence is CASSPMAGGYSPLHF. The CDR3 DNA sequence: TGTGCCAGCAGCCCCATGGCAGGAGGTTATTCACCCCTCCACTTT.

This clone was counted between two and nine times. This chain links TRBV10-3 with TRBJ1-4; the match to TRBD1 covers 9 bases. The CDR3 totals 14 residues. Looked up from germline, CDR1 is ENHRY and CDR2 is SYGVKD. J gave up 7 bases and V 6 bases, and 6 bases lay outside the gene matches. CDR3 protein: CAISRTGEGEKLFF. CDR3 DNA sequence: TGTGCCATCAGCCGGACAGGGGAGGGTGAAAAACTGTTTTTT.

This chain links TRBV11-2 with TRBJ1-5, with a tentative D call TRBD1 (5 bases). The CDR3 runs 15 residues. V was pared by 4 bases and J by 0 bases, with 10 bases between. The germline CDR1 and CDR2 sequences are SGHAT and FQNNGV. The CDR3 here is CASSSDIFSNQPQHF. The CDR3 DNA follows: TGTGCCAGCAGCTCGGACATCTTTAGCAATCAGCCCCAGCATTTT.

This rearrangement joins TRBV30 to TRBJ2-5; 8 positions match TRBD2. J gave up 5 bases and V 1 base, and 12 bases lay outside the gene matches. Germline lookup yields CDR1 GTSNPN and CDR2 SVGIG (reference sequence). CDR3 length equals 16 residues. CDR3 nucleotides: TGTGCCTGGAGTGACGTAGGCGGGAGGTCGCGGGAGACCCAGTACTTC. Translation: CAWSDVGGRSRETQYF.

In its sample, this clone was seen once. Other DNA sequences within the sample encode an identical CDR3. The chain has TRBV30 and TRBJ2-5; unclear D gene. Trimming shortened V by 0 bases and J by 3 bases, and 5 bases separated the two germline ends. Per the germline V gene, CDR1 is GTSNPN and CDR2 is SVGIG (reference sequence). CDR3 length: 12 residues. This CDR3 reads CAWSVPEETQYF. The CDR3 DNA is TGTGCCTGGAGTGTTCCGGAAGAGACCCAGTACTTC.

The rearrangement links TRBV6-6 to TRBJ2-5; D perhaps matches TRBD1 (6 bases). CDR3 length equals 12 residues. The germline CDR1 and CDR2 sequences are MNHNY and SVGAGI (reference sequence). Trimming took 7 bases from V and 1 from J, leaving 7 bases between them. Here the CDR3 DNA reads TGTGCCAGCACGGACAGCCAAGAGACCCAGTACTTC. Translating gives CASTDSQETQYF.

The V and J genes are TRBV10-1 and TRBJ2-3; the match to TRBD2 covers 9 bases. V lost 3 bases to trimming and J lost 2 bases; unmatched junction nucleotides: 6. CDR3 length: 16 amino acids. Germline CDR1 WNHNN, CDR2 SYGVQD (reference sequence). The CDR3 sequence: CASSDRLADSTDTQYF. The DNA for the CDR3 is TGCGCCAGCAGTGACCGACTAGCGGATTCCACAGATACGCAGTATTTT.

The genes are TRBV5-1 and TRBJ1-2; D perhaps matches TRBD1 (6 bases). CDR3 size: 15 residues. V shed 4 bases and J shed 4 bases, with 17 bases lying between them. CDR1 and CDR2 from the germline V gene are SGHRS and YFSETQ. The CDR3 nucleotides are TGCGCCAGCAGCGCCCCGGGACACGAGCCCTATGGCTACACCTTC. Translating it yields CASSAPGHEPYGYTF.

This clone came up a few times. The chain couples TRBV5-6 to TRBJ2-1; TRBD2 agrees at 9 bases. The junction had 9 bases not matched to a gene; V was cut back by 1 base and J by 7 bases. Germline V lookup: CDR1 SGHDT, CDR2 YYEEEE. This CDR3 comprises 16 residues. CDR3 protein: CASSLLGTSSLNEQFF. The CDR3 DNA is TGTGCCAGCAGCTTGCTCGGGACTAGCTCATTGAATGAGCAGTTCTTC.

The rearrangement links TRBV5-4 to TRBJ2-3, with 10 bases matching TRBD2. Germline V gene sequence: CDR1 SGHNT, CDR2 YYREEE (reference sequence). V shed 4 bases and J 2 bases; nucleotides not matched to a gene: 13. The CDR3 length is 18 residues. The CDR3 DNA reads TGTGCCAGCAGCCTGGCCCGGGGAGCGGGAGGGCCCACAGATACGCAGTATTTT. Amino acid sequence: CASSLARGAGGPTDTQYF. The full variable domain, with the rest looked up from reference TRBV5-4 and TRBJ2-3, is ETGVTQSPTHLIKTRGQQVTLRCSSQSGHNTVSWYQQALGQGPQFIFQYYREEENGRGNFPPRFSGLQFPNYSSELNVNALELDDSALYLCASSLARGAGGPTDTQYFGPGTRLTVL.

The gene calls are TRBV5-1 and TRBJ2-2, with a weak D call TRBD2 (6 bases). The germline V gene encodes CDR1 SGHRS and CDR2 YFSETQ. The CDR3 contains 16 residues. The V end was cut by 1 base, the J end by 0 bases, with 10 bases between. The DNA of the CDR3 is TGCGCCAGCAGCTTGACTAGCACTTCGAACACCGGGGAGCTGTTTTTT. This encodes CASSLTSTSNTGELFF.

This clone was recorded once. V is TRBV29-1 and J is TRBJ2-3; 7 bases agree with TRBD1. This CDR3 is built from 13 residues. The V gene's germline CDR1 is SQVTM and CDR2 ANQGSEA. V shed 6 bases, J shed 6 bases, and the junction held 9 bases outside the gene matches. For the CDR3, the DNA is TGCAGCGTCCAAGGACAGGATTGGGATACGCAGTATTTT. This encodes CSVQGQDWDTQYF.

The chain couples TRBV7-8 to TRBJ1-1; 8 bases agree with TRBD1. Losses at the gene ends were 3 bases for V and 7 bases for J; bases not matched to a gene: 4. Germline V gene sequence: CDR1 SGHVS, CDR2 FQNEAQ. This CDR3 region has 13 residues. The CDR3 DNA follows: TGTGCCAGCAGCTTGGACAGGGCGGGTGAAGCTTTCTTT. It translates to CASSLDRAGEAFF.

This chain joins TRBV27 and TRBJ2-7; 10 positions match TRBD1. Per germline, CDR1 MNHEY and CDR2 SMNVEV (reference sequence). V shed 4 bases and J 0 bases; nucleotides not matched to a gene: 3. The CDR3 is 15 amino acids. The CDR3 reads CASSSRTGGSYEQYF. The CDR3 bases are TGTGCCAGCAGTTCTAGGACAGGGGGCTCCTACGAGCAGTACTTC.

The chain links TRBV30 to TRBJ2-5; 8 bases map to TRBD2. Judging by the DNA end, TRBJ2-7 fits better; the J call may be wrong. Germline V CDR1 and CDR2: GTSNPN, SVGIG (reference sequence). The CDR3 has 15 residues. CDR3 in amino acids: CAWSSRTSFTYEQYF. The CDR3 coding sequence is TGTGCCTGGAGTTCTCGGACTAGCTTCACCTACGAGCAGTACTTC.